This T cell receptor beta chain was captured by sequencing in a study of graft-versus-host responses after intestinal transplantation. Study overall: The whole recipient group had anti-thymocyte globulin induction followed by tacrolimus and steroids for roughly three years.

As regards this clone: Its target is not known.

The table came from immunoSEQ multiplex PCR; TCRdb's copy has only in-frame clones and leaves some out. The sample consists of 130,000 to 150,000 clones, about 93% of them appearing once. Findings of the study overall: Early post-transplant HvG declines were associated with peak circulating GvH clone levels. Recipient bone marrow held GvH clones, some seen earlier in ileum or blood.

Unmatched junction bases numbered 2, after V lost 0 bases and J lost 0 bases. CDR3 length equals 17 residues. From germline, CDR1 is SGHRS and CDR2 YFSETQ. This sequence originates from a human donor who received an intestinal transplant. This sample comprised unstimulated CD4+ T cells sorted from spleen or lymph node cells, obtained before intestinal transplant. This chain links TRBV5-1 with TRBJ2-3; 12 nucleotides align to TRBD2. The CDR3: CASSLGLAGASTDTQYF. Written as DNA, the CDR3 is TGCGCCAGCAGCTTGGGACTAGCGGGAGCTAGCACAGATACGCAGTATTTT. Combining the CDR3 with reference TRBV5-1 and TRBJ2-3 gives the whole variable domain KAGVTQTPRYLIKTRGQQVTLSCSPISGHRSVSWYQQTPGQGLQFLFEYFSETQRNKGNFPGRFSGRQFSNSRSEMNVSTLELGDSALYLCASSLGLAGASTDTQYFGPGTRLTVL.